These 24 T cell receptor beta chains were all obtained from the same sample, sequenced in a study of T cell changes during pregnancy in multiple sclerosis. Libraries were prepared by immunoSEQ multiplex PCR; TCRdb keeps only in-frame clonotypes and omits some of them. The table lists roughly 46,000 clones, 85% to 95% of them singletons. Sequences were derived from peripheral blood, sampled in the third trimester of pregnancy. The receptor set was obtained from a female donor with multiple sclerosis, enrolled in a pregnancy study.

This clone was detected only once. CDR3 DNA sequence: TGTGCCAGCAGTTTAATGGTAGCGGGACACAATGAGCAGTTCTTC. It encodes CASSLMVAGHNEQFF. The chain carries TRBV28 and TRBJ2-1, with 8 bases matching TRBD2. J lost 5 bases, V lost 2 bases, and 5 bases had no gene match. This CDR3 spans 15 amino acids. Germline V CDR1 and CDR2: MDHEN, SYDVKM.

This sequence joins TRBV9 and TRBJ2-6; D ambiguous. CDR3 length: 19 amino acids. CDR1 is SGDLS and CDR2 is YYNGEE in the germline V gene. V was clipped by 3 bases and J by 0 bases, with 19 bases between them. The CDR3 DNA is TGTGCCAGCAGCGGCTCATGGCTAGTGGCTTTCTCTGGGGCCAACGTCCTGACTTTC. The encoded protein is CASSGSWLVAFSGANVLTF. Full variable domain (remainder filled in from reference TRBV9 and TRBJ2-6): DSGVTQTPKHLITATGQRVTLRCSPRSGDLSVYWYQQSLDQGLQFLIQYYNGEERAKGNILERFSAQQFPDLHSELNLSSLELGDSALYFCASSGSWLVAFSGANVLTFGAGSRLTVL.

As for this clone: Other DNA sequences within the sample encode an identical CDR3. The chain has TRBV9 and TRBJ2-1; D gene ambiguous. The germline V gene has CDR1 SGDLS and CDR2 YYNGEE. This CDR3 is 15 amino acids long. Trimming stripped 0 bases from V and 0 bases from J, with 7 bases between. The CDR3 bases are TGTGCCAGCAGCGTAGTCCCGAGCTCCTACAATGAGCAGTTCTTC. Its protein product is CASSVVPSSYNEQFF.

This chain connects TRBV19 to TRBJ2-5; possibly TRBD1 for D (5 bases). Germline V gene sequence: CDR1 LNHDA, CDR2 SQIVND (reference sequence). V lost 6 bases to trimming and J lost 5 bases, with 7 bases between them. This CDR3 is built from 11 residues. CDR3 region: CASRRGETQYF. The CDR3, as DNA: TGTGCCAGTAGAAGGGGCGAGACCCAGTACTTC.

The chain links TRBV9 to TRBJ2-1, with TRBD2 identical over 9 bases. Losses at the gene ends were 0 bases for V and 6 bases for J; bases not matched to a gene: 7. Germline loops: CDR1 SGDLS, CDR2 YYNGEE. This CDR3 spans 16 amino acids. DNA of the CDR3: TGTGCCAGCAGCGTAGTGGCGGGAGGGCCCCCCAATGAGCAGTTCTTC. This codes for CASSVVAGGPPNEQFF.

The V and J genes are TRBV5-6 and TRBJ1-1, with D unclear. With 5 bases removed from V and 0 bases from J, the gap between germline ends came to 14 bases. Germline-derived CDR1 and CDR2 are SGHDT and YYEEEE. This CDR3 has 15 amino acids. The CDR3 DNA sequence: TGTGCCAGCAGACCGGGTCTCGAGATGAACACTGAAGCTTTCTTT. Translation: CASRPGLEMNTEAFF.

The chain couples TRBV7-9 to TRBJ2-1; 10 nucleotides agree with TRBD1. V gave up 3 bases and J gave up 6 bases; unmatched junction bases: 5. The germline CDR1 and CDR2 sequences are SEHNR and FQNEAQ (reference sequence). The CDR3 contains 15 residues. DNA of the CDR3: TGTGCCAGCAGCTTCGACAGGGGGCCTAGCAATGAGCAGTTCTTC. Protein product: CASSFDRGPSNEQFF.

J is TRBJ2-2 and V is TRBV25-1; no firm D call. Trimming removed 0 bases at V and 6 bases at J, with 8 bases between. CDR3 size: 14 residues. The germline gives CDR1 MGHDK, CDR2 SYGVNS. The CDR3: CASSEYGWAGELFF. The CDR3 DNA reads TGTGCCAGCAGTGAATACGGGTGGGCCGGGGAGCTGTTTTTT.

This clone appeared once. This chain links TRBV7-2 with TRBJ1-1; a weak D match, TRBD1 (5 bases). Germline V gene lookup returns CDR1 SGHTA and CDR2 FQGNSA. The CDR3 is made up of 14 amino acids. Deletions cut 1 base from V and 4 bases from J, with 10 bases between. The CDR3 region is CASSLGAGSTEAFF. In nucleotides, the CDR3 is TGTGCCAGCAGCTTAGGAGCAGGGTCCACTGAAGCTTTCTTT.

The CDR3 sequence is CASSQGDRTGDTQYF. CDR3 DNA sequence: TGTGCCAGCAGCCAAGGGGACAGAACGGGAGATACGCAGTATTTT. This chain joins TRBV14 and TRBJ2-3; TRBD1 agrees at 7 bases. The CDR3 totals 15 residues. Germline trimming cut 1 base from V and 5 bases from J; bases unmatched to any gene: 6. CDR1 is SGHDN and CDR2 is FVKESK in the germline V gene.

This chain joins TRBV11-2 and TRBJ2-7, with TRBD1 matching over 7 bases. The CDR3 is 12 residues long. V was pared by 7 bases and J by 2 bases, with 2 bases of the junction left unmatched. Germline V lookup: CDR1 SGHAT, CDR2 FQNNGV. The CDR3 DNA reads TGTGCCAGCAAGCAGGGGGCCTACGAGCAGTACTTC. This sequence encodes CASKQGAYEQYF.

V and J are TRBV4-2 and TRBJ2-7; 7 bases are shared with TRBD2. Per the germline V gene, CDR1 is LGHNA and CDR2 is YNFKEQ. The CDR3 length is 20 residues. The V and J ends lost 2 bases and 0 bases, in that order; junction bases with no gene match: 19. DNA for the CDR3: TGTGCCAGCAGCCAATCTATGGCGCGGGGAGGGGCTAGCAGCTCCTACGAGCAGTACTTC. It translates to CASSQSMARGGASSSYEQYF.

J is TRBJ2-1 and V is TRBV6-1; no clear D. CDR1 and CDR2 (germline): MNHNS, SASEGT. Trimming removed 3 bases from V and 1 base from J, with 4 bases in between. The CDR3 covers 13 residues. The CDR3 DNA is TGTGCCAGCAGTGACACTTCCTACAATGAGCAGTTCTTC. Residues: CASSDTSYNEQFF.

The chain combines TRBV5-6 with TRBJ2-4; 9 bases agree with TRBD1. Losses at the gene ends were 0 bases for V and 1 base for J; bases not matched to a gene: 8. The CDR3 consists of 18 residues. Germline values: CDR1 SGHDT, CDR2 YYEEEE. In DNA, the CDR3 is TGTGCCAGCAGCTTGGATATGGGACAGGGAAGGGCCAAAAACATTCAGTACTTC. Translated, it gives CASSLDMGQGRAKNIQYF.

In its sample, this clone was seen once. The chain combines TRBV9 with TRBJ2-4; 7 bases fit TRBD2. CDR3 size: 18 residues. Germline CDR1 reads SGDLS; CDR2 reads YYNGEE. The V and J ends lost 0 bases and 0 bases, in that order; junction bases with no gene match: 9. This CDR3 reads CASSVVSSGELAKNIQYF. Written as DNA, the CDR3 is TGTGCCAGCAGCGTAGTTTCTAGCGGAGAACTAGCCAAAAACATTCAGTACTTC.

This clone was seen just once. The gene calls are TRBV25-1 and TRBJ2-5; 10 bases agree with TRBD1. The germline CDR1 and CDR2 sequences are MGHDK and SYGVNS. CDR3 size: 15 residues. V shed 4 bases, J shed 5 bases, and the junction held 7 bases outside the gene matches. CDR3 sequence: CASSGDRGIGETQYF. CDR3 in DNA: TGTGCCAGCAGTGGGGACAGGGGCATTGGGGAGACCCAGTACTTC.

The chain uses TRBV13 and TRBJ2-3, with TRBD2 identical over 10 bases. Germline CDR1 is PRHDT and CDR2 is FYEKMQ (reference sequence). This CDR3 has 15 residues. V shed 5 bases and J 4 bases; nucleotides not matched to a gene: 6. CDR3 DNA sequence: TGTGCCAGCAGCCCCACTAGCGGGACCCCAGATACGCAGTATTTT. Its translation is CASSPTSGTPDTQYF. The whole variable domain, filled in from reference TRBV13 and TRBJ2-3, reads AAGVIQSPRHLIKEKRETATLKCYPIPRHDTVYWYQQGPGQDPQFLISFYEKMQSDKGSIPDRFSAQQFSDYHSELNMSSLELGDSALYFCASSPTSGTPDTQYFGPGTRLTVL.

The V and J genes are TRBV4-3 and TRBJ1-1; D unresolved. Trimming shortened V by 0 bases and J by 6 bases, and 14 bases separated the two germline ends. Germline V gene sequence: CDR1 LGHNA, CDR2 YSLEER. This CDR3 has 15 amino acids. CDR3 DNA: TGCGCCAGCAGCCAAGATCTTGGTCAGGTCTCTGAAGCTTTCTTT. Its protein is CASSQDLGQVSEAFF.

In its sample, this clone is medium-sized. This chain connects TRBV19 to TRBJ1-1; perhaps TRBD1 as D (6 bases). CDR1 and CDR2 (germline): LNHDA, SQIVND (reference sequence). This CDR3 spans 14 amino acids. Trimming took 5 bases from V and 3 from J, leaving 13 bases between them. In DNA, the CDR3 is TGTGCCAGTAGTCGTAGACAGGAGTACACTGAAGCTTTCTTT. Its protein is CASSRRQEYTEAFF.

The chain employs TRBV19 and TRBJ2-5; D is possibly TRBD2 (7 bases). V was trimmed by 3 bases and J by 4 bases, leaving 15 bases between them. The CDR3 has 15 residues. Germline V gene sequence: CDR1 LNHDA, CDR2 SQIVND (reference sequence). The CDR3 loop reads CASSIGGGSAETQYF. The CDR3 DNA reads TGTGCCAGTAGTATCGGGGGCGGGAGTGCAGAGACCCAGTACTTC.

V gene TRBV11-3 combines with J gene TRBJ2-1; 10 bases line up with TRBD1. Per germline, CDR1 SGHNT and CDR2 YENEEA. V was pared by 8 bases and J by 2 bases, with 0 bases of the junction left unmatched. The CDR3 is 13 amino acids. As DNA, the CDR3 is TGTGCCAGCGGACAGGGGGCCTACAATGAGCAGTTCTTC. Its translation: CASGQGAYNEQFF.

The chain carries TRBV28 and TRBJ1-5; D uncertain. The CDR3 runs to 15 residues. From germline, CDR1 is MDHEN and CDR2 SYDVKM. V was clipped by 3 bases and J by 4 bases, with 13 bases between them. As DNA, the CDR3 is TGTGCCAGCAGTTTTAATAACCCCCTAAATCAGCCCCAGCATTTT. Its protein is CASSFNNPLNQPQHF.

CDR3 protein: CASSQLGQGGVETQYF. In DNA form, the CDR3 reads TGTGCCAGCAGCCAATTAGGACAGGGGGGGGTAGAGACCCAGTACTTC. This chain uses TRBV7-6 with TRBJ2-5; 10 bases agree with TRBD1. The germline V gene encodes CDR1 SGHVS and CDR2 FNYEAQ. This CDR3 has 16 residues. V shed 5 bases, J shed 4 bases, and the junction held 10 bases outside the gene matches.

The CDR3 region is CASGSTGTGITGELFF. In DNA, the CDR3 is TGTGCTAGTGGTTCTACCGGGACAGGGATTACCGGGGAGCTGTTTTTT. V usage is TRBV12-5 and J usage is TRBJ2-2, with 9 bases fitting TRBD1. CDR1 LGHNT and CDR2 FRNRAP come from the germline V gene. The length of the CDR3 is 16 residues. J was trimmed by 5 bases and V by 4 bases; bases with no gene match: 8.